The clone carrying this TCR beta chain has a count of ten or more. The record originates from a study of regulatory T cells in long-lasting Graves disease. Trimming stripped 3 bases from V and 2 bases from J, with 4 bases between. This CDR3 has 12 amino acids. Germline loops: CDR1 SGHTA, CDR2 FQGNSA. Time point noted: newly diagnosed GD, antithyroid drugs for less than 3 months. With RNA extracted from PBMCs as input, the TCR library was made. To make TCR beta libraries, researchers used iRepertoire HTBI primers and Arm-PCR of CDR3 regions. TCRdb ran MiXCR on the multiplex PCR reads and lists one entry per CDR3 protein. The data show roughly 610,000 distinct CDR3 sequences, 15% to 20% seen once. These data also formed part of another study, on T cells in Graves' hyperthyroidism and ophthalmopathy. That report notes: Ophthalmopathy was model-predicted a median roughly 6.2 months pre-onset.

V and J are TRBV7-2 and TRBJ1-1; D call uncertain. The source of this sequence is a woman in her twenties or thirties with Graves disease. The sample was peripheral blood mononuclear cells (PBMCs), taken at new diagnosis, from a patient treated with antithyroid drugs. The DNA of the CDR3 is TGTGCCAGCAGCTTTTACAACACTGAAGCTTTCTTT. Translating it yields CASSFYNTEAFF.